Listed here are 27 T cell receptor beta chains from one sample, sequenced in a study of blood T cells in healthy people across ages (dated by TCRdb to about 2015). Receptor libraries were prepared by 5' RACE. Sequencing instrument: Illumina HiSeq 2500. A second PCR of roughly 6 to 11 cycles was run with a J-beta primer mix and a sample-barcoded 5' primer. The public reads were run again by TCRdb, first through fastp at Q25 and then through MiXCR, and only productive beta chains were kept. Every distinct CDR3 protein forms one entry, paired with its most common genes and DNA. The sample table contains about 510,000 distinct CDR3 sequences; only one count was recorded for about 28% of them. The ten largest account for approximately 3.5% of the sample. Another study also made use of these data, one on T cells of mothers and their children.

What was sequenced was blood. The receptor source for this set is a boy younger than 10 in good health.

The V call is TRBV5-1, the J call TRBJ1-6, with 9 bases matching TRBD1. CDR3 length: 15 residues. CDR1 and CDR2 from the germline V gene are SGHRS and YFSETQ. Trimming at V came to 4 bases and at J to 7 bases, leaving 6 bases not matched to a gene. CDR3 bases: TGCGCCAGCAGCGTCGACAGGGGGATGAATTCACCCCTCCACTTT. It is translated as CASSVDRGMNSPLHF.

This clonotype was detected many times. The chain combines TRBV5-1 with TRBJ2-7, with 9 bases lining up with TRBD1. Per the germline V gene, CDR1 is SGHRS and CDR2 is YFSETQ. This CDR3 comprises 14 residues. V shed 2 bases and J 7 bases; nucleotides not matched to a gene: 7. CDR3 nucleotide sequence: TGCGCCAGCAGCTTAAACAGGGGGCAGGGTGAGCAGTACTTC. This encodes CASSLNRGQGEQYF.

There are a few counts of this clonotype. The chain is built from TRBV7-9 and TRBJ2-3; a weak D match, TRBD2 (5 bases). Germline V gives CDR1 SEHNR, CDR2 FQNEAQ (reference sequence). The CDR3 consists of 16 residues. V dropped 3 bases and J dropped 0 bases, with 13 bases sitting between them. This CDR3 is CASSFWLAQSTDTQYF. The CDR3, as DNA: TGTGCCAGCAGCTTCTGGCTAGCTCAAAGCACAGATACGCAGTATTTT.

This clonotype was seen ten or more times. The genes are TRBV7-2 and TRBJ2-7; D perhaps matches TRBD1 (6 bases). Germline-derived CDR1 and CDR2 are SGHTA and FQGNSA. With 1 base removed from V and 3 bases from J, the gap between germline ends came to 7 bases. The CDR3 is made up of 13 amino acids. The CDR3 loop is CASSLDRVYEQYF. CDR3 nucleotides: TGTGCCAGCAGCTTAGACAGGGTCTACGAGCAGTACTTC. Full variable domain (missing parts from reference TRBV7-2 and TRBJ2-7): GAGVSQSPSNKVTEKGKDVELRCDPISGHTALYWYRQSLGQGLEFLIYFQGNSAPDKSGLPSDRFSAERTGGSVSTLTIQRTQQEDSAVYLCASSLDRVYEQYFGPGTRLTVT.

This clonotype was observed many times. J is TRBJ2-3 and V is TRBV20-1; D remains unclear. V lost 3 bases to trimming and J lost 5 bases, with 9 bases between them. CDR3 length: 12 amino acids. CDR1 is DFQATT and CDR2 is SNEGSKA in the germline V gene (reference sequence). The CDR3 loop is CSARGSGDTQYF. The DNA for the CDR3 is TGCAGTGCTAGGGGCAGTGGAGATACGCAGTATTTT.

The sample holds a few counts of this clonotype. The chain carries TRBV20-1 and TRBJ2-5, with D perhaps TRBD2 (5 bases). This CDR3 region has 12 residues. Germline V gene data show CDR1 as DFQATT and CDR2 as SNEGSKA (reference sequence). Trimming took 4 bases from V and 0 from J, leaving 6 bases between them. In DNA form, the CDR3 reads TGCAGTGCTAACGGGAACCAAGAGACCCAGTACTTC. Amino acids: CSANGNQETQYF.

This clonotype was recorded a few times. The chain recombines TRBV30 with TRBJ2-7; maybe TRBD2 (5 bases). There are 11 residues in the CDR3. Germline CDR1 GTSNPN, CDR2 SVGIG (reference sequence). The V end lost 2 bases, the J end lost 6 bases, and 8 bases lay between the germline ends. The chain's CDR3 is CAWSSGSEQYF. In DNA, the CDR3 is TGTGCCTGGAGTTCGGGGTCCGAGCAGTACTTC.

The chain carries TRBV10-2 and TRBJ2-7, with a tentative D call TRBD2 (5 bases). The CDR3 sequence is 15 residues long. V was trimmed by 6 bases and J by 3 bases, leaving 18 bases between them. Per germline, CDR1 WSHSY and CDR2 SAAADI. The CDR3 protein is CASSPSWGYGYEQYF. The CDR3 DNA reads TGCGCCAGCAGCCCTAGCTGGGGTTATGGCTACGAGCAGTACTTC.

The chain links TRBV20-1 to TRBJ1-2; D is unresolved. The V end was cut by 1 base, the J end by 8 bases, with 11 bases between. The germline V gene has CDR1 DFQATT and CDR2 SNEGSKA (reference sequence). This CDR3 comprises 12 residues. The CDR3 bases are TGCAGTGCTAGAGGCGCGTCCTGGGGCTACACCTTC. Translated: CSARGASWGYTF.

The chain joins TRBV28 to TRBJ2-7, with 7 bases identical to TRBD2. Germline V gene lookup returns CDR1 MDHEN and CDR2 SYDVKM. The ends lost 6 bases at V and 0 bases at J; junction bases unmatched: 11. This CDR3 has 16 residues. DNA of the CDR3: TGTGCCAGCAGCCACTCCCTAGCGGACTCCTCCTACGAGCAGTACTTC. Encoded protein: CASSHSLADSSYEQYF.

This chain joins TRBV20-1 and TRBJ2-1; 10 nucleotides agree with TRBD2. There are 12 residues in the CDR3. Germline assignment: CDR1 DFQATT and CDR2 SNEGSKA (reference sequence). Here the CDR3 reads CSTSGNHNEQFF. The DNA for the CDR3 is TGCAGCACTAGCGGGAATCACAATGAGCAGTTCTTC.

This clonotype was counted only a few times. This chain connects TRBV5-1 to TRBJ1-4, with 7 bases matching TRBD1. Germline CDR1 SGHRS, CDR2 YFSETQ. The V gene end was trimmed by 0 bases and the J gene end by 8 bases; junction bases not matched to a gene: 4. This CDR3 has 14 residues. The CDR3 coding sequence is TGCGCCAGCAGCTTGGAGGCAGGGGGGGAAAAACTGTTTTTT. Translating gives CASSLEAGGEKLFF. The full variable domain, in which reference TRBV5-1 and TRBJ1-4 provide the parts outside the CDR3, is KAGVTQTPRYLIKTRGQQVTLSCSPISGHRSVSWYQQTPGQGLQFLFEYFSETQRNKGNFPGRFSGRQFSNSRSEMNVSTLELGDSALYLCASSLEAGGEKLFFGSGTQLSVL.

This clonotype was detected a few times. The chain carries TRBV4-3 and TRBJ2-2, with 11 nucleotides matching TRBD2. The V gene's germline CDR1 is LGHNA and CDR2 YSLEER. CDR3 length equals 16 residues. V dropped 4 bases and J dropped 2; count of bases not matched to a gene: 3. The CDR3: CASSPGLADNTGELFF. CDR3 coding DNA: TGCGCCAGCAGCCCGGGACTAGCGGATAACACCGGGGAGCTGTTTTTT.

This clonotype turned up a few times. The V gene is TRBV10-3, the J gene TRBJ2-7, with 8 bases fitting TRBD1. The junction had 7 bases not matched to a gene; V was cut back by 6 bases and J by 0 bases. In germline, CDR1 is ENHRY, CDR2 SYGVKD. CDR3 length: 15 amino acids. DNA for the CDR3: TGTGCCATCAGCTTTGACAGGGGTAGCTCCTACGAGCAGTACTTC. Amino acids: CAISFDRGSSYEQYF.

The rearrangement links TRBV20-1 to TRBJ1-4; D ambiguous. This CDR3 region has 11 residues. The germline CDR1 and CDR2 sequences are DFQATT and SNEGSKA (reference sequence). The CDR3 reads CLAPTNEKLFF. DNA of the CDR3: TGCCTGGCACCAACTAATGAAAAACTGTTTTTT.

This sequence joins TRBV27 and TRBJ2-1; weak D call: TRBD2 (5 bases). The J call may be mistaken, given a closer DNA end match to TRBJ2-5. In germline, CDR1 is MNHEY, CDR2 SMNVEV (reference sequence). This CDR3 has 14 amino acids. The CDR3 region has the DNA TGTGCCAGCGGTCCCGGTGAGGGCACAGCGACCCAGTACTTC. Amino acid sequence: CASGPGEGTATQYF.

Ten or more counts support this clonotype. This chain joins TRBV12-3 or TRBV12-4 and TRBJ2-5, with a tentative D call TRBD2 (5 bases). Trimming cost V 5 bases and J 0 bases, with 10 bases left between them. This CDR3 is 14 amino acids long. The CDR3 loop reads CASSPSRYQETQYF. CDR3 nucleotides: TGTGCCAGCAGTCCTAGCCGTTACCAAGAGACCCAGTACTTC.

This clonotype was seen a few times. This rearrangement joins TRBV7-9 to TRBJ2-3; tentatively, D is TRBD1 (6 bases). The CDR3 is 14 amino acids. CDR1 is SEHNR and CDR2 is FQNEAQ in the germline V gene (reference sequence). V lost 4 bases and J 2 bases, leaving 10 bases between the germline ends. The CDR3 region is CASSSDRLTDTQYF. The CDR3 nucleotides are TGTGCCAGCAGCTCTGACAGGCTCACAGATACGCAGTATTTT.

The rearrangement uses TRBV10-3 and TRBJ2-7, with 8 bases fitting TRBD1. V was clipped by 6 bases and J by 2 bases; unmatched bases: 6. Germline assignment: CDR1 ENHRY and CDR2 SYGVKD. The CDR3 is 14 amino acids. As DNA, the CDR3 is TGTGCCATCAGGGCCGGGACAGGTCCCTACGAGCAGTACTTC. Its protein product is CAIRAGTGPYEQYF.

This clonotype was seen a handful of times. The chain couples TRBV20-1 to TRBJ2-5; 13 bases fit TRBD2. CDR1 and CDR2 (germline): DFQATT, SNEGSKA (reference sequence). CDR3 length: 17 amino acids. Trimming cost V 3 bases and J 5 bases; bases outside gene matches: 12. The CDR3 nucleotides read TGCAGTGCTAGGGTACCGGGACTAGCGGGACTTTGGGAGACCCAGTACTTC. Translation gives CSARVPGLAGLWETQYF.

The sample holds a few counts of this clonotype. This chain uses TRBV7-2 with TRBJ2-1; 11 positions match TRBD2. The closer fit of TRBJ2-7 to the DNA end suggests the J call may be wrong. CDR3 length: 17 amino acids. Per germline, CDR1 SGHTA and CDR2 FQGNSA. In DNA, the CDR3 is TGTGCCAGCAGCTCGGCCGGAACTAGCGGGAGCCCCTACGAGCAGTACTTC. It translates to CASSSAGTSGSPYEQYF.

This clonotype was detected only a few times. The chain is built from TRBV4-3 and TRBJ1-1; D ambiguous. The V gene lost 4 bases and the J gene lost 5 bases, with 14 bases spanning the gap. The CDR3 totals 14 residues. Germline V gene lookup returns CDR1 LGHNA and CDR2 YSLEER. The CDR3 nucleotides are TGCGCCAGCAGCCTCGACTACTGGAAAACTGAAGCTTTCTTT. This encodes CASSLDYWKTEAFF.

This clonotype has only a few counts. The chain is built from TRBV3-1 and TRBJ2-2; TRBD2 agrees at 10 bases. Germline V gene lookup returns CDR1 LGHDT and CDR2 YNNKEL (reference sequence). CDR3 length equals 15 residues. After removal of 6 bases from V and 5 bases from J, the junction contained 6 bases not matched to a gene. CDR3 bases: TGTGCCAGCAGGGGGACTAGCGCAAAAACCGGGGAGCTGTTTTTT. Residues: CASRGTSAKTGELFF.

CDR3 DNA: TGCACCGAAAGGAGGGCCCTTTGGGATGAGCAGTTCTTC. It is translated as CTERRALWDEQFF. This rearrangement joins TRBV29-1 to TRBJ2-5; a weak D match, TRBD2 (6 bases). The end of the DNA aligns better with TRBJ2-1, so the J call may be wrong. Germline V gene sequence: CDR1 SQVTM, CDR2 ANQGSEA. The CDR3 loop spans 13 amino acids.

About this clonotype itself: Germline is not matched at one junction end, which may reflect a read error. This chain uses TRBV6-6 with TRBJ1-1; D gene uncertain. CDR1 and CDR2 (germline): MNHNY, SVGAGI (reference sequence). This CDR3 has 14 residues. The CDR3 nucleotides are TGTGCCAGCAGTTCGCCAACGGTGAACACCGAAGCTTTCTTT. It is translated as CASSSPTVNTEAFF.

This rearrangement joins TRBV2 to TRBJ2-5; 14 bases line up with TRBD2. J lost 1 base, V lost 1 base, and 14 bases had no gene match. Germline loops: CDR1 SNHLY, CDR2 FYNNEI. The CDR3 is made up of 21 amino acids. The CDR3, as DNA: TGTGCCAGCAGTGAAGATTTTCGGACTAGCGGGAGGTTCATGGGCCAAGAGACCCAGTACTTC. As protein: CASSEDFRTSGRFMGQETQYF.

The chain carries TRBV20-1 and TRBJ2-1, with 7 bases matching TRBD2. Germline assignment: CDR1 DFQATT and CDR2 SNEGSKA (reference sequence). Unmatched junction bases numbered 11, after V lost 3 bases and J lost 12 bases. The CDR3 runs 13 residues. CDR3 in DNA: TGCAGTGCTAGTGGAGGTACTAGCGAGACGCAGTTCTTC. Its protein product is CSASGGTSETQFF.